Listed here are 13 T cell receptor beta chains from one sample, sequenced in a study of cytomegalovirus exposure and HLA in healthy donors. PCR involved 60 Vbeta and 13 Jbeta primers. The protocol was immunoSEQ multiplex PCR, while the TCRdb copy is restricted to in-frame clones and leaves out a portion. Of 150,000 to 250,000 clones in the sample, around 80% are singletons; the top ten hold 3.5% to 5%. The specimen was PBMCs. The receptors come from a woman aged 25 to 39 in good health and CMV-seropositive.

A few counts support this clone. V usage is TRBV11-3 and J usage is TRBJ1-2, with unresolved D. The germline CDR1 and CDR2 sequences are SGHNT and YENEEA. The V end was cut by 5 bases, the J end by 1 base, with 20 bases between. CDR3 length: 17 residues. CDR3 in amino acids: CASSQIGSEFNNYGYTF. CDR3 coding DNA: TGTGCCAGCAGCCAGATCGGCAGCGAGTTTAATAACTATGGCTACACCTTC.

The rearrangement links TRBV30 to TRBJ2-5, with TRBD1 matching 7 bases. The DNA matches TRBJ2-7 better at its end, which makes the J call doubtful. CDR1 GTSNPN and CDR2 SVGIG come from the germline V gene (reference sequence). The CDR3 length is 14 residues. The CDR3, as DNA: TGTGCCTGGAGCGTCGGCACAGGGGCCTACGAGCAGTACTTC. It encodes CAWSVGTGAYEQYF.

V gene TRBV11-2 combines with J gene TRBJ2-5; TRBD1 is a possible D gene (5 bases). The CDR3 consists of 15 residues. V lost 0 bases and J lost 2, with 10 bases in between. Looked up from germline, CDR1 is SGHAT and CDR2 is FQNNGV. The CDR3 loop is CASSLDVQAQETQYF. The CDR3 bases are TGTGCCAGCAGCTTAGATGTACAGGCACAAGAGACCCAGTACTTC.

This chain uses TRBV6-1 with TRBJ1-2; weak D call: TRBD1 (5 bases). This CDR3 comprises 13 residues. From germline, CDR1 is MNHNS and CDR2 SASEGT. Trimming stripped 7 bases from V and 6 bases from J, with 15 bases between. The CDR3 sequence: CASTVRGSNGYTF. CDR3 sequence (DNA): TGTGCCAGCACGGTTAGGGGTTCGAATGGCTACACCTTC.

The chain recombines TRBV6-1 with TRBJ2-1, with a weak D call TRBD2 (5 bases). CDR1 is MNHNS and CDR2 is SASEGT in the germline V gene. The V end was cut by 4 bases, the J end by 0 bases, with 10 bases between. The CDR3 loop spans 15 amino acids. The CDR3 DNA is TGTGCCAGCAGTGGGCTGGGGAGCTCCTACAATGAGCAGTTCTTC. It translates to CASSGLGSSYNEQFF.

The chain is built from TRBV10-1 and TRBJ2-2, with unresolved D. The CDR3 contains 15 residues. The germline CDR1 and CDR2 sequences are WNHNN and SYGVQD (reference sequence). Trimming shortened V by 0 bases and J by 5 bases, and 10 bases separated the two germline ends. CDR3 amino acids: CASSESNAGTGELFF. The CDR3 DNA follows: TGCGCCAGCAGTGAGTCGAATGCCGGGACCGGGGAGCTGTTTTTT.

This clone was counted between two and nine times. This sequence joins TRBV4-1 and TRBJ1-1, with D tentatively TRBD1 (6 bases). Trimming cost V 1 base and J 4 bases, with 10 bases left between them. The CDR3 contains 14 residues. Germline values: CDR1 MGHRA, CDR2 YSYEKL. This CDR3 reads CASSQAGTSTEAFF. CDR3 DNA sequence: TGCGCCAGCAGCCAAGCCGGGACAAGCACTGAAGCTTTCTTT.

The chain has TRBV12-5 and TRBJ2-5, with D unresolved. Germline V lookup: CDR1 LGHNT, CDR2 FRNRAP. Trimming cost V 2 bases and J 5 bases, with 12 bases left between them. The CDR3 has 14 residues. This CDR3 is CASGLSLLGETQYF. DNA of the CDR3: TGTGCTAGTGGTTTGTCCCTCCTCGGGGAGACCCAGTACTTC.

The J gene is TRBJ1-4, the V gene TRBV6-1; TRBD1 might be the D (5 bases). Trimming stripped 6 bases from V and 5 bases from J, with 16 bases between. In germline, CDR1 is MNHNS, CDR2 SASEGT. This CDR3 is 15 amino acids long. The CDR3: CASRAGGGRNEKLFF. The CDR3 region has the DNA TGTGCCAGCAGGGCGGGGGGGGGTAGGAATGAAAAACTGTTTTTT.

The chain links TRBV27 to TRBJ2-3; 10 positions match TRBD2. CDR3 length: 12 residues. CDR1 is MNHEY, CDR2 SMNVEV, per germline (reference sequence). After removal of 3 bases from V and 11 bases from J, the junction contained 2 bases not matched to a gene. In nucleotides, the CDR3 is TGTGCCAGCAGTTTCGAGCGGGGGGGGCAGTATTTT. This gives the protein CASSFERGGQYF.

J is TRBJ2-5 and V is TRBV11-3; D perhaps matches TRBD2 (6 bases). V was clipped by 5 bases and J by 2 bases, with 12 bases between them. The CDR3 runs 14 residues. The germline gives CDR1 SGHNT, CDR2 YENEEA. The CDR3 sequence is CASSLPGGQETQYF. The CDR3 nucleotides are TGTGCCAGCAGCCTCCCCGGGGGTCAAGAGACCCAGTACTTC. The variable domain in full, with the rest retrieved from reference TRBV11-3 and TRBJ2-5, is EAGVVQSPRYKIIEKKQPVAFWCNPISGHNTLYWYLQNLGQGPELLIRYENEEAVDDSQLPKDRFSAERLKGVDSTLKIQPAELGDSAVYLCASSLPGGQETQYFGPGTRLLVL.

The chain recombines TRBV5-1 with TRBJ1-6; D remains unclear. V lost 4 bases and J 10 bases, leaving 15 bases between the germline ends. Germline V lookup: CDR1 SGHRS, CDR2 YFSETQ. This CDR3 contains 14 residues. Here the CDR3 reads CASSGAEGGSPLHF. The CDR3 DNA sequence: TGCGCCAGCAGCGGAGCGGAGGGTGGATCACCCCTCCACTTT.

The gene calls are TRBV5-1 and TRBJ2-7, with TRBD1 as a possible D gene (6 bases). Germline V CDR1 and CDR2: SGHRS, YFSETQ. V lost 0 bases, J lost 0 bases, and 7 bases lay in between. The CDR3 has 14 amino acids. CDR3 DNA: TGCGCCAGCAGCTTGGACAGGGACTCCTACGAGCAGTACTTC. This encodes CASSLDRDSYEQYF.